The 18 T cell receptor beta chains below come from one sample, sequenced in a study of OX40 agonist ivuxolimab in advanced cancers. The assay was immunoSEQ multiplex PCR, and TCRdb's table has in-frame clones only and misses some. The table shows about 51,000 clones, with about 80% occurring only once. The specimen was CD4+ or CD8+ T cells sorted from blood, collected in a trial of the OX40 agonist ivuxolimab. The source of these receptors is an adult with an advanced solid tumor such as melanoma, head and neck, liver or kidney cancer.

This sequence joins TRBV28 and TRBJ2-6; possibly TRBD1 for D (7 bases). The CDR3 length is 18 residues. The germline CDR1 and CDR2 sequences are MDHEN and SYDVKM. V was shortened by 3 bases and J by 0 bases, with 15 bases between the two germline ends. The CDR3 DNA reads TGTGCCAGCAGTTTCGGCGGGACAGAGCTCTCTGGGGCCAACGTCCTGACTTTC. Translation: CASSFGGTELSGANVLTF. Using reference TRBV28 and TRBJ2-6 for the parts outside the CDR3, the full variable domain is DVKVTQSSRYLVKRTGEKVFLECVQDMDHENMFWYRQDPGLGLRLIYFSYDVKMKEKGDIPEGYSVSREKKERFSLILESASTNQTSMYLCASSFGGTELSGANVLTFGAGSRLTVL.

This chain joins TRBV6-6 and TRBJ2-7, with a weak D call TRBD2 (6 bases). The germline V gene encodes CDR1 MNHNY and CDR2 SVGAGI (reference sequence). The V gene lost 6 bases and the J gene lost 2 bases, with 11 bases spanning the gap. The CDR3 sequence is 13 residues long. The CDR3 coding sequence is TGTGCCAGCAGGGGACGGACTACCTACGAGCAGTACTTC. Protein: CASRGRTTYEQYF.

This chain connects TRBV7-3 to TRBJ2-5; D may correspond to TRBD1 or TRBD2 (6 bases each). Germline V gene sequence: CDR1 SGHTA, CDR2 FQGTGA. V was clipped by 4 bases and J by 4 bases, with 13 bases between them. The CDR3 totals 14 residues. In DNA form, the CDR3 reads TGTGCCAGCAGCTATGGAGGGGGAGGAGAGACCCAGTACTTC. Protein: CASSYGGGGETQYF.

This chain uses TRBV5-1 with TRBJ2-2; D remains unclear. Germline V lookup: CDR1 SGHRS, CDR2 YFSETQ. The CDR3 contains 15 residues. Trimming left V 4 bases short and J 4 bases short, with 14 bases between. The CDR3 DNA follows: TGCGCCAGCAGCGTTGATGTCCATCCCACCGGGGAGCTGTTTTTT. Its protein is CASSVDVHPTGELFF.

The rearrangement links TRBV12-5 to TRBJ1-2; D not certain. CDR1 and CDR2 (germline): LGHNT, FRNRAP. This CDR3 comprises 16 residues. Trimming shortened V by 2 bases and J by 5 bases, and 18 bases separated the two germline ends. For the CDR3, the DNA is TGTGCTAGTGGTTTGTCCAAGGCGCAGGTGTGGTATGGCTACACCTTC. Encoded protein: CASGLSKAQVWYGYTF.

The chain couples TRBV6-1 to TRBJ2-2, with 7 bases aligning to TRBD2. The CDR3 is 12 residues long. The J segment lost 7 bases and the V segment lost 11 bases, leaving 7 bases of the junction unmatched. Germline CDR1 MNHNS, CDR2 SASEGT. The CDR3 protein is CACRASGGELFF. The CDR3 DNA is TGTGCCTGCCGGGCTAGCGGCGGGGAGCTGTTTTTT.

The chain couples TRBV5-5 to TRBJ2-7, with a possible D match to TRBD1 (5 bases). The CDR3 is made up of 15 amino acids. Germline lookup yields CDR1 SGHKS and CDR2 YYEKEE (reference sequence). The V gene lost 4 bases and the J gene lost 0 bases, with 14 bases spanning the gap. CDR3 in amino acids: CASSLRGASSYEQYF. In nucleotides, the CDR3 is TGTGCCAGCAGCCTCCGTGGGGCAAGCTCCTACGAGCAGTACTTC. The full variable domain, its missing parts supplied by reference TRBV5-5 and TRBJ2-7, is DAGVTQSPTHLIKTRGQQVTLRCSPISGHKSVSWYQQVLGQGPQFIFQYYEKEERGRGNFPDRFSARQFPNYSSELNVNALLLGDSALYLCASSLRGASSYEQYFGPGTRLTVT.

About this clone itself: Likely a read error: the CDR3 ends without its conserved phenylalanine or tryptophan. No DNA is shown, since the ends of the CDR3 on it are uncertain; the CDR3 is the one TCRdb lists. The rearrangement joins TRBV6-6 to TRBJ2-7; the DNA was not used to check the table's D call, TRBD1. The CDR3 spans 12 amino acids, including both terminal residues. The germline CDR1 and CDR2 sequences are MNHNY and SVGAGI (reference sequence). The CDR3 spells CASSAGTGVWKI.

The chain couples TRBV10-1 to TRBJ2-1; D may be TRBD1 (5 bases). Germline V lookup: CDR1 WNHNN, CDR2 SYGVQD (reference sequence). This CDR3 region has 13 residues. Trimming took 4 bases from V and 4 from J, leaving 8 bases between them. CDR3 protein: CASSADSYNEQFF. For the CDR3, the DNA is TGCGCCAGCAGTGCCGACAGTTACAATGAGCAGTTCTTC.

The chain joins TRBV9 to TRBJ1-5, with a tentative D call TRBD1 (6 bases). The V and J ends lost 0 bases and 6 bases respectively, with 16 bases between them. The CDR3 loop spans 16 amino acids. Germline V gives CDR1 SGDLS, CDR2 YYNGEE. The CDR3 sequence is CASSVGAGAVGQPQHF. The CDR3 DNA is TGTGCCAGCAGCGTAGGGGCAGGGGCGGTGGGTCAGCCCCAGCATTTT.

The CDR3 sequence: CAISGETNYGYTF. The CDR3 DNA reads TGTGCCATCAGCGGTGAAACCAACTATGGCTACACCTTC. The chain recombines TRBV10-3 with TRBJ1-2; D remains ambiguous. CDR3 length: 13 amino acids. V was clipped by 6 bases and J by 2 bases, with 10 bases between them. Looked up from germline, CDR1 is ENHRY and CDR2 is SYGVKD.

This clone turned up a few times. The rearrangement uses TRBV15 and TRBJ2-5; 11 nucleotides agree with TRBD2. The CDR3 runs 16 residues. The germline gives CDR1 LNHNV, CDR2 YYDKDF (reference sequence). The V gene end was trimmed by 2 bases and the J gene end by 4 bases; junction bases not matched to a gene: 6. CDR3 region: CATSRKTSGKGETQYF. In DNA form, the CDR3 reads TGTGCCACCAGCAGAAAGACTAGCGGGAAGGGAGAGACCCAGTACTTC.

V usage is TRBV7-9 and J usage is TRBJ2-3; 11 bases line up with TRBD2. The germline V gene has CDR1 SEHNR and CDR2 FQNEAQ (reference sequence). The trim removed 3 bases at V and 1 base at J, leaving 12 bases unmatched. The CDR3 sequence is 19 residues long. As DNA, the CDR3 is TGTGCCAGCAGCTTCGGGACTAGCGGCATCCGGCTTGGCACAGATACGCAGTATTTT. Encoded protein: CASSFGTSGIRLGTDTQYF. The full variable domain, completed using reference TRBV7-9 and TRBJ2-3, is DTGVSQNPRHKITKRGQNVTFRCDPISEHNRLYWYRQTLGQGPEFLTYFQNEAQLEKSRLLSDRFSAERPKGSFSTLEIQRTEQGDSAMYLCASSFGTSGIRLGTDTQYFGPGTRLTVL.

The V and J genes are TRBV5-1 and TRBJ2-7; a weak D match, TRBD2 (6 bases). Germline CDR1 and CDR2: SGHRS and YFSETQ. The CDR3 is 16 amino acids. The V and J ends lost 5 bases and 4 bases respectively, with 22 bases between them. CDR3 nucleotide sequence: TGCGCCAGCAGACAAATGGGGGAGGCTCACCCATACGAGCAGTACTTC. It translates to CASRQMGEAHPYEQYF. The variable domain in full, completed from reference TRBV5-1 and TRBJ2-7, reads KAGVTQTPRYLIKTRGQQVTLSCSPISGHRSVSWYQQTPGQGLQFLFEYFSETQRNKGNFPGRFSGRQFSNSRSEMNVSTLELGDSALYLCASRQMGEAHPYEQYFGPGTRLTVT.

J is TRBJ1-1 and V is TRBV28, with D maybe TRBD1 (6 bases). The CDR3 consists of 14 residues. V gave up 3 bases and J gave up 4 bases, with 12 bases separating them. Germline V gives CDR1 MDHEN, CDR2 SYDVKM. The CDR3 nucleotides are TGTGCCAGCAGTTTCGGGGGGCGTGTCACTGAAGCTTTCTTT. Protein: CASSFGGRVTEAFF.

The CDR3: CASSERWVREQYF. For the CDR3, the DNA is TGTGCCAGCAGTGAAAGGTGGGTTCGCGAGCAGTACTTC. The chain is built from TRBV2 and TRBJ2-7; D uncertain. Trimming took 2 bases from V and 6 from J, leaving 11 bases between them. This CDR3 spans 13 amino acids. From germline, CDR1 is SNHLY and CDR2 FYNNEI.

The V gene is TRBV9, the J gene TRBJ1-6; a possible D gene is TRBD1 (6 bases). V was cut by 0 bases and J by 3 bases, with 13 bases left in between. The V gene's germline CDR1 is SGDLS and CDR2 YYNGEE. This CDR3 region has 17 residues. Here the CDR3 reads CASSVAEGGDYNSPLHF. CDR3 DNA sequence: TGTGCCAGCAGCGTAGCGGAAGGGGGGGACTATAATTCACCCCTCCACTTT.

This rearrangement joins TRBV29-1 to TRBJ2-1, with D possibly TRBD2 on 6 matching bases. This CDR3 has 14 amino acids. CDR1 SQVTM and CDR2 ANQGSEA come from the germline V gene. The ends were cut back, 6 bases at V and 2 bases at J, with 14 bases in the middle. The DNA for the CDR3 is TGCAGCGTGGACGTACTAGCCGCCTACAATGAGCAGTTCTTC. Translation: CSVDVLAAYNEQFF.